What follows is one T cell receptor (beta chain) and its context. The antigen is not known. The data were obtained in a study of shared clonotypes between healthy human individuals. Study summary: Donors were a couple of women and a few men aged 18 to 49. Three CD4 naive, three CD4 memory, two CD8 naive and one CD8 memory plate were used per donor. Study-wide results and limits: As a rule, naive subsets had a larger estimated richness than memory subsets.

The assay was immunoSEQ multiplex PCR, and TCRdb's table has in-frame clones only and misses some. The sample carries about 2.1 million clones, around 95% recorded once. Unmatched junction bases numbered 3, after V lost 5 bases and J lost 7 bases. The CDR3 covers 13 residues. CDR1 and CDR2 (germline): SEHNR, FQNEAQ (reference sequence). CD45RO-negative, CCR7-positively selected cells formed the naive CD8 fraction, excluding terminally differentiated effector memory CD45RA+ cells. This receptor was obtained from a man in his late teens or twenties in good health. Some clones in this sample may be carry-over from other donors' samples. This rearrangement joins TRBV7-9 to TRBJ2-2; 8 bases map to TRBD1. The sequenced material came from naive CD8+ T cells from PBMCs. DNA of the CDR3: TGTGCCAGCAGCACAGGGGGTGTCGGGGAGCTGTTTTTT. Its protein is CASSTGGVGELFF.